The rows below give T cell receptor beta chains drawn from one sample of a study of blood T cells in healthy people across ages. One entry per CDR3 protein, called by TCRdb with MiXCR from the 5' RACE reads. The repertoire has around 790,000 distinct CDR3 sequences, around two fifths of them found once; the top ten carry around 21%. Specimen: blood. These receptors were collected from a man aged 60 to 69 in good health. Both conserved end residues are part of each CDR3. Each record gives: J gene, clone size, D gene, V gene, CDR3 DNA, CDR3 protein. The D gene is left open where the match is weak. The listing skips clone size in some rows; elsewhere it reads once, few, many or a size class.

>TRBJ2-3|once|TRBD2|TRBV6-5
TGTGCCAGCAGTTCCGTACTAGCGGGGGGCGCAGATACGCAGTATTTT
CASSSVLAGGADTQYF
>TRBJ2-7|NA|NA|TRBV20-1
TGCAGTGCTAGGGGTCGACAGGACGAGCAGTACTTC
CSARGRQDEQYF
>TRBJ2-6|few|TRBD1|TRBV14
TGTGCCAGCAGCCCCCTCGGACAGGCACGCCACTCTGGGGCCAACGTCCTGACTTTC
CASSPLGQARHSGANVLTF
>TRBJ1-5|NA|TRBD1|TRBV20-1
TGCAGTGCTAGAGATTCCGGGACAGGGGGTCAGCCCCAGCATTTT
CSARDSGTGGQPQHF
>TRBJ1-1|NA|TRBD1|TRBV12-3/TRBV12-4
TGTGCCAGCAAGCCGGGACAGGGGATCACTGAAGCTTTCTTT
CASKPGQGITEAFF
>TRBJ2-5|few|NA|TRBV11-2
TGTGCCAGCAGCTTAAACGGGCAGGTATCGTACTTC
CASSLNGQVSYF
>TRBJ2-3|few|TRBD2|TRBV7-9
TGTGCCAGCAGCTCAACTAGCGGGGGGGAAGATACGCAGTATTTT
CASSSTSGGEDTQYF
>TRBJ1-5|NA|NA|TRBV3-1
TGTGCCAGCAGCCAAGGTGCACCCACCGCCACCTATAGCAATCAGCCCCAGCATTTT
CASSQGAPTATYSNQPQHF
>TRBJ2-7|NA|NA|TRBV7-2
TGTGCCAGCAGCTTCCAGCAGAGCTCCTACGAGCAGTACTTC
CASSFQQSSYEQYF
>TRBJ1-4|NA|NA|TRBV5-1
TGCGCCGGCAGCTTGGCTATCCGGGTCTCTTCTAAAAATGAAAAACTGTTTTTT
CAGSLAIRVSSKNEKLFF
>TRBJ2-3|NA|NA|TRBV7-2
TGTGCCAGCAGCTTATTGGGGGGGGGCCGTACAGATACGCAGTATTTT
CASSLLGGGRTDTQYF
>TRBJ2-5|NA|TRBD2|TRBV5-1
TGCGCCAGCAGCTTGAACCGGGGGGGCGCCAACAATGAGCAGTACTTC
CASSLNRGGANNEQYF
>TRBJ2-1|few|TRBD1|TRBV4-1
TGCGCCAGCAGCCAAGGGACAGGGGACAATGAGCAGTTCTTC
CASSQGTGDNEQFF
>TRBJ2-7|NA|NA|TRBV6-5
TGTGCCAGCAGCCCGAGATCCGGTGAGCAGTACTTC
CASSPRSGEQYF
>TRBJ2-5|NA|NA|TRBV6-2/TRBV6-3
TGTGCCAGCAGTTCCATAAGACACCTCCAAGAGACCCAGTACTTC
CASSSIRHLQETQYF
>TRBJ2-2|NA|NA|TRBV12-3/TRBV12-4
TGTGCCAGCAAAGGTCGGGCCGCGGGCGCCGGGGAGCTGTTTTTT
CASKGRAAGAGELFF
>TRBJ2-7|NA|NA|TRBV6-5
TGTGCCAGCAGTGGCCTAGTGGGCAAAGAGTACGAGCAGTACTTC
CASSGLVGKEYEQYF
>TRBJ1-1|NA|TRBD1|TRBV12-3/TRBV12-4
TGTGCCAGCAGGAGTAAAGACAGGGGCAGGAACACTGAAGCTTTCTTT
CASRSKDRGRNTEAFF
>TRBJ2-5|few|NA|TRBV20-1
TGCAGTACACCGGGACAACAAGAGACCCAGTACTTC
CSTPGQQETQYF
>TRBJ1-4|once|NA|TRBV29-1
TGCAGCGTGACAGCTAATGAAAAACTGTTTTTT
CSVTANEKLFF
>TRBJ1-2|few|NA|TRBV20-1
TGCAGTGCTAGAAGTGGAGGGGAGTGGGGCTACACCTTC
CSARSGGEWGYTF
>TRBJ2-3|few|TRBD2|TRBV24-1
TGTGCCACCAGGGGACTAGCGGGGGCATCCACAGATACGCAGTATTTT
CATRGLAGASTDTQYF
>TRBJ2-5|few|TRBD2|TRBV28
TGTGCCAGCACCACAGCCTCGGGGGGTGACCTTATTAAGCAGTACTTC
CASTTASGGDLIKQYF